Included here is one T cell receptor (beta chain) sequence, with context. The source of the sample is a study of blood T cell repertoires in COVID-19. This table comes from immunoSEQ multiplex PCR, and its TCRdb copy is limited to in-frame clones, with some not included. The sample has about 71,000 clones, 82% seen once. Per the germline V gene, CDR1 is SGHVS and CDR2 is FNYEAQ. V shed 5 bases, J shed 15 bases, and the junction held 5 bases outside the gene matches. This CDR3 is built from 11 residues. The sequencing input was peripheral blood. V and J are TRBV7-6 and TRBJ2-1; TRBD1 aligns across 9 bases. The origin of this receptor is a woman of 80 years or more with acute or convalescent COVID-19. The CDR3 DNA reads TGTGCCAGCAGCCTGGGACAGGGTTTGTTCTTC. It encodes CASSLGQGLFF.